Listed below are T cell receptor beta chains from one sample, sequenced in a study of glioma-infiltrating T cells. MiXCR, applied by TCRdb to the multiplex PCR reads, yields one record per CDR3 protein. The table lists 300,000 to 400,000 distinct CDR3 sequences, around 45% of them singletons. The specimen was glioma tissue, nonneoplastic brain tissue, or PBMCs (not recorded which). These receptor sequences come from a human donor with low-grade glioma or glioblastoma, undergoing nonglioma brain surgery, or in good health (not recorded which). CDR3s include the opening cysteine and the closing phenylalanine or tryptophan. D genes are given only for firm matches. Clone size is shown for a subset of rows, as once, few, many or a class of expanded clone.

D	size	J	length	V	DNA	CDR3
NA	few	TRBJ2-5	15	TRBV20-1	TGCAGTGCTAGAGATGAAACAGGCTTCCAAGAGACCCAGTACTTC	CSARDETGFQETQYF
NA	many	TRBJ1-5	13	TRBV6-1	TGTGCCAGCAGTGACCAGGGAACTCAGCCCCAGCATTTT	CASSDQGTQPQHF
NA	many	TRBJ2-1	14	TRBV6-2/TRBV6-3	TGTGCCAGCAGTTACGGTACCTCCTACAATGAGCAGTTCTTC	CASSYGTSYNEQFF
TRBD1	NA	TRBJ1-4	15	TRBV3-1	TGTGCCAGCAGCAGACCCGGGACAGGGGTTGAAAAACTGTTTTTT	CASSRPGTGVEKLFF
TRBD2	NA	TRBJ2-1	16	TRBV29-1	TGCAGCGTTGTCGGGGCTAGCGGGAAGATGCGCAATGAGCAGTTCTTC	CSVVGASGKMRNEQFF
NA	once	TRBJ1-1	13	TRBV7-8	TGTGCCAGCAGCGGAAACACGAACACTGGAGCTTTCTTT	CASSGNTNTGAFF
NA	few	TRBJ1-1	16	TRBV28	TGTGCCAGCAGTCCCCTCAGGGGAGGTGGGGACACTGAAGCTTTCTTT	CASSPLRGGGDTEAFF
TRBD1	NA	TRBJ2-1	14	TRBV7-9	TGTGCCAGCAGCTTAGGGGACAGGGGTGGGGAGCAGTTCTTC	CASSLGDRGGEQFF
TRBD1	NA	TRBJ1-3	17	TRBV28	TGTGCCAGCAGTTTCTCGGCGGGGGACAGGGCTGGAAACACCATATATTTT	CASSFSAGDRAGNTIYF
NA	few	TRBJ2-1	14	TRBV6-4	TGTGCCAGCAGTCCCGCTAGCGACTACAATGAGCAGTTCTTC	CASSPASDYNEQFF
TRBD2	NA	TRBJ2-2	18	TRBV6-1	TGTGCCAGCAGTGAAGCGATGGGACTAGCGCTGAACACCGGGGAGCTGTTTTTT	CASSEAMGLALNTGELFF
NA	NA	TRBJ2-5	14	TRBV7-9	TGTGCCAGCAGCTCGGACAGTGACCGAGAGACCCAGTACTTC	CASSSDSDRETQYF
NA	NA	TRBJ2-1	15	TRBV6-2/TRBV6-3	TGTGCCAGCAGTTACTTTCGCGGGACCCTCTCTGAGCAGTTCTTC	CASSYFRGTLSEQFF
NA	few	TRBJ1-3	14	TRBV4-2	TGTGCCAGCAGCCAGAGGCCCTCTGGAAACACCATATATTTT	CASSQRPSGNTIYF
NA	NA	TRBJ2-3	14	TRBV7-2	TGTGCCAGCAGCTTCCAGGGGGGAGGAGATACGCAGTATTTT	CASSFQGGGDTQYF
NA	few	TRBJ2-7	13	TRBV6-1	TGTGCCACATACAATGGGGGGTCCTACGAGCAGTACTTC	CATYNGGSYEQYF
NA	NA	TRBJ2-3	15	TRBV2	TGTGCCAGCAGTGGAGGCACAGGGTTCGGAGATACGCAGTATTTT	CASSGGTGFGDTQYF
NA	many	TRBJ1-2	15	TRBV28	TGTGCCAGCAGTTTATACCCCCAGGGTTCCTATGGCTACACCTTC	CASSLYPQGSYGYTF
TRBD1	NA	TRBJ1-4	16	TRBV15	TGTGCCACCAGCAGAGTACATGCGGGACAGGGTGAAGAACTGTTTTTT	CATSRVHAGQGEELFF
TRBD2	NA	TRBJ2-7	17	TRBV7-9	TGTGCCAGCAGCGCAAGACTAGCGGGAGGGCCCGACTACGAGCAGTACTTC	CASSARLAGGPDYEQYF
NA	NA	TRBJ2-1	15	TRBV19	TGTGCCAGTAGTATTTACTTCTCTACCTACAATGAGCAGTTCTTC	CASSIYFSTYNEQFF
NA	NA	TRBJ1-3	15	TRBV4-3	TGCGCCAGCAGCCAACTACTACTCTCTGGAAACACCATATATTTT	CASSQLLLSGNTIYF
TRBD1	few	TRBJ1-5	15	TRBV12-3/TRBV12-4	TGTGCCAGCAGTTTCGCGGGACAGCGCAATCAGCCCCAGCATTTT	CASSFAGQRNQPQHF
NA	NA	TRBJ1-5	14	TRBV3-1	TGTGCCAGCAGCATAGGACGGGGCAATCAGCCCCAGCATTTT	CASSIGRGNQPQHF
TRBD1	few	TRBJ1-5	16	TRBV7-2	TGTGCCAGCAGCTTGACCGACAGGGGATCCAATCAGCCCCAGCATTTT	CASSLTDRGSNQPQHF
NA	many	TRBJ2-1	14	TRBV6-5	TGTGCCAGCAGTTACGGGTCCTCTTCGAATGAGCAGTTCTTC	CASSYGSSSNEQFF
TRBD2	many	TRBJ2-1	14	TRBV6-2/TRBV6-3	TGTGCCAGCACCCCACTAGCGGGGGCCAATGAGCAGTTCTTC	CASTPLAGANEQFF
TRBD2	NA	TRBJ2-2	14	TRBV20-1	TGCAGTGTTGGGGGACCGAGCGGGGGCGGGGAGCTGTTTTTT	CSVGGPSGGGELFF